The clone carrying this TCR beta chain was seen only a few times. Its antigen is unknown. This sample was taken from a study of T cell repertoires in cytomegalovirus infection. Study at large: A matching HLA type, together with CMV infection, was signaled by public TCR beta signatures. Study results and limitations: Summed public TCR beta family frequency identified CMV carriers bearing the relevant HLA. Clonotype analysis showed dominance of the ex vivo response by HLA-C-restricted CMV-specific TCR beta clonotypes.

Germline lookup yields CDR1 SGHKS and CDR2 YYEKEE (reference sequence). V dropped 7 bases and J dropped 2; count of bases not matched to a gene: 9. The CDR3 totals 15 residues. TCRdb re-called the reads through MiXCR, storing one row per CDR3 protein. Of hundreds of thousands of distinct CDR3 sequences in the sample, about a sixth are singletons; the top ten hold approximately 8%. The sequence derives from a human donor in good health (CMV status not recorded). Some clones in this sample may be carry-over from other donors' samples. Sequences were obtained from PBMCs. J is TRBJ2-5 and V is TRBV5-5; 9 positions agree with TRBD2. CDR3 in amino acids: CASGTDLAGQETQYF. The CDR3, as DNA: TGTGCCAGCGGTACCGATCTAGCGGGGCAAGAGACCCAGTACTTC.